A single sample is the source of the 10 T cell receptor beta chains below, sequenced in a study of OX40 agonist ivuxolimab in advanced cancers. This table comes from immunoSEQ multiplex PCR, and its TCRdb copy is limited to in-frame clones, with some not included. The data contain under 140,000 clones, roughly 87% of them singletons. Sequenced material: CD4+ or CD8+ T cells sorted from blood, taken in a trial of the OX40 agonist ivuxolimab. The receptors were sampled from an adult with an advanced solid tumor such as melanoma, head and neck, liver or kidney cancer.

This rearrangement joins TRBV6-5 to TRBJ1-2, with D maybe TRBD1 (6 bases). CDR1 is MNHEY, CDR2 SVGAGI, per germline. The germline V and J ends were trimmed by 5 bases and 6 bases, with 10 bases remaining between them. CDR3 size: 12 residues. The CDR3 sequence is CASSPGVDGYTF. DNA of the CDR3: TGTGCCAGCAGTCCAGGGGTAGATGGCTACACCTTC.

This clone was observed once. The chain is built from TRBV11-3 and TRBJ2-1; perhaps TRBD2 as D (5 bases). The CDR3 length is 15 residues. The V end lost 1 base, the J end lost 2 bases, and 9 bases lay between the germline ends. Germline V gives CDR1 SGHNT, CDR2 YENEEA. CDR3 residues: CASSLAASPYNEQFF. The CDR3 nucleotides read TGTGCCAGCAGCTTAGCGGCTAGCCCCTACAATGAGCAGTTCTTC. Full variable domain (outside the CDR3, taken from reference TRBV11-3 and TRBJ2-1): EAGVVQSPRYKIIEKKQPVAFWCNPISGHNTLYWYLQNLGQGPELLIRYENEEAVDDSQLPKDRFSAERLKGVDSTLKIQPAELGDSAVYLCASSLAASPYNEQFFGPGTRLTVL.

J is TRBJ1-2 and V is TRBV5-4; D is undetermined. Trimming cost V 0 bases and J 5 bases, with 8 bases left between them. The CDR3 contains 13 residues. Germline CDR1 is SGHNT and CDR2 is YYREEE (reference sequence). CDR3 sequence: CASSLVSTYGYTF. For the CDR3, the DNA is TGTGCCAGCAGCTTGGTTAGTACTTATGGCTACACCTTC.

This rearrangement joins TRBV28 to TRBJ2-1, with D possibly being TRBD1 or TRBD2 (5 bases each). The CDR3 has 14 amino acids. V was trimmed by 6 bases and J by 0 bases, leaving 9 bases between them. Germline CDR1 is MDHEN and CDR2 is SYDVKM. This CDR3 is CASSSGSSYNEQFF. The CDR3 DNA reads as TGTGCCAGCAGCTCAGGGAGCTCCTACAATGAGCAGTTCTTC.

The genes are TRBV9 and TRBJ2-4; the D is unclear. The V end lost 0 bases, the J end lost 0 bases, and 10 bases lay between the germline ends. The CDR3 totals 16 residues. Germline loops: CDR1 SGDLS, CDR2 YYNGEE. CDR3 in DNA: TGTGCCAGCAGCGTAGCCCCACTCCTAGCCAAAAACATTCAGTACTTC. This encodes CASSVAPLLAKNIQYF.

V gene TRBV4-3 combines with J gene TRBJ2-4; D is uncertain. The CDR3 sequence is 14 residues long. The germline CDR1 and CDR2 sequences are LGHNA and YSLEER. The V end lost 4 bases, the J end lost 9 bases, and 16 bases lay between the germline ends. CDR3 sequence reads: CASSPQVSVGIQYF. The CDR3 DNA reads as TGCGCCAGCAGCCCTCAAGTTTCCGTGGGCATTCAGTACTTC.

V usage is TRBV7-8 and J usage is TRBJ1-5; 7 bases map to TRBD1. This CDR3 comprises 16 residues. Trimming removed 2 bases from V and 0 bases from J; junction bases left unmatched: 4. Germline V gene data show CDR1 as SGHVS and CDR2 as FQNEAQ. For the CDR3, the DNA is TGTGCCAGCAGCTTAAGGCAGGGGGGTAGCAATCAGCCCCAGCATTTT. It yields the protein CASSLRQGGSNQPQHF.

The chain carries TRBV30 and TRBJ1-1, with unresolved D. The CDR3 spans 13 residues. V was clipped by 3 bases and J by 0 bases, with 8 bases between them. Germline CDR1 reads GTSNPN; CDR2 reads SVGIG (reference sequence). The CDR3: CAWRDLMNTEAFF. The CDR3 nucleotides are TGTGCCTGGAGAGATCTTATGAACACTGAAGCTTTCTTT.

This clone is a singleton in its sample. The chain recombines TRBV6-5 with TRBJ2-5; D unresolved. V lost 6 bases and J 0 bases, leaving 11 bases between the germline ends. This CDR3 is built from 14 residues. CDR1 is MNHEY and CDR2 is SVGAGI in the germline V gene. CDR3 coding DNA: TGTGCCAGCAGGCCGAGGACGGACCAAGAGACCCAGTACTTC. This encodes CASRPRTDQETQYF.

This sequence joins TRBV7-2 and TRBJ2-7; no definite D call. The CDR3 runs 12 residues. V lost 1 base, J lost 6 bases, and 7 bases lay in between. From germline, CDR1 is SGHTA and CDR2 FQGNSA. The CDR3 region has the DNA TGTGCCAGCAGCTTAGAGGGTTCCGAGCAGTACTTC. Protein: CASSLEGSEQYF. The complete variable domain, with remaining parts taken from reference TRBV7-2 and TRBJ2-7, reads GAGVSQSPSNKVTEKGKDVELRCDPISGHTALYWYRQSLGQGLEFLIYFQGNSAPDKSGLPSDRFSAERTGGSVSTLTIQRTQQEDSAVYLCASSLEGSEQYFGPGTRLTVT.